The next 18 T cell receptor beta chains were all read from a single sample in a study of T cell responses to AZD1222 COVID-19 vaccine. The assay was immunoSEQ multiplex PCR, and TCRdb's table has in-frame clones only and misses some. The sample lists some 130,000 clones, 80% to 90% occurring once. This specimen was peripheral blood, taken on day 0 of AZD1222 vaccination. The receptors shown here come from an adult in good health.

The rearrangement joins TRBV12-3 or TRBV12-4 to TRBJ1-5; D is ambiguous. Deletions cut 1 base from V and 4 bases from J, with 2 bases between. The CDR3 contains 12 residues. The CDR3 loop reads CASSLGNQPQHF. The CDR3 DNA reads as TGTGCCAGCAGTTTAGGGAATCAGCCCCAGCATTTT.

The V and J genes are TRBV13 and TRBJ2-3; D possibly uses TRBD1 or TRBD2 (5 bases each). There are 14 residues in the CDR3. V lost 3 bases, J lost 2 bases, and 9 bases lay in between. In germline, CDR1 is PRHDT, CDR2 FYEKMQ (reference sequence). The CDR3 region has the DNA TGTGCCAGCAGCTTTGGGACCCTCACAGATACGCAGTATTTT. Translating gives CASSFGTLTDTQYF. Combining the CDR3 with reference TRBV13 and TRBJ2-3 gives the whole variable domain AAGVIQSPRHLIKEKRETATLKCYPIPRHDTVYWYQQGPGQDPQFLISFYEKMQSDKGSIPDRFSAQQFSDYHSELNMSSLELGDSALYFCASSFGTLTDTQYFGPGTRLTVL.

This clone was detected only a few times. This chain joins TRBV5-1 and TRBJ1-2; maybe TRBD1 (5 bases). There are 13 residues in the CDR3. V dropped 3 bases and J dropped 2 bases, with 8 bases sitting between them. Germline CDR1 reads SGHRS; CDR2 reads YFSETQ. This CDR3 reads CASSSGTNYGYTF. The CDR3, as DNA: TGCGCCAGCAGCTCAGGGACGAACTATGGCTACACCTTC.

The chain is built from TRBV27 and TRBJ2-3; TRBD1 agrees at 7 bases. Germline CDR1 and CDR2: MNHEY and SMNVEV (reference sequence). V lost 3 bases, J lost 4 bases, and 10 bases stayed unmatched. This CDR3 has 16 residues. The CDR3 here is CASSFRRGGWADTQYF. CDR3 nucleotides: TGTGCCAGCAGTTTCAGGAGAGGGGGCTGGGCAGATACGCAGTATTTT.

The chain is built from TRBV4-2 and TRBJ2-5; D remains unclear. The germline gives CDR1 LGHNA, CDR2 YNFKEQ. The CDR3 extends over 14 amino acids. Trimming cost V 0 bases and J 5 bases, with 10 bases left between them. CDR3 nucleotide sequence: TGTGCCAGCAGCCAAGAGGTAGGGATTGAGACCCAGTACTTC. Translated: CASSQEVGIETQYF.

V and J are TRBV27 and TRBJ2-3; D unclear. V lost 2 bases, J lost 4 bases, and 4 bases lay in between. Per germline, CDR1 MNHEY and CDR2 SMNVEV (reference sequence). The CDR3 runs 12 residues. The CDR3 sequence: CASSLAADTQYF. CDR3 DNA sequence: TGTGCCAGCAGTTTAGCGGCAGATACGCAGTATTTT.

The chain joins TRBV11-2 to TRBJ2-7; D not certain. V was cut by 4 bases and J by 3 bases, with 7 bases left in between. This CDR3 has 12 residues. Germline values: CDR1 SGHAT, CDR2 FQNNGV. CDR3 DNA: TGTGCCAGCAGCTACATCTTCTACGAGCAGTACTTC. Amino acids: CASSYIFYEQYF.

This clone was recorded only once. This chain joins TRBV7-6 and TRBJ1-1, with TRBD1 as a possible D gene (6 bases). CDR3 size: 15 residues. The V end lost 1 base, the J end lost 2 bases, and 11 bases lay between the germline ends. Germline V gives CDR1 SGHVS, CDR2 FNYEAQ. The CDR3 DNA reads TGTGCCAGCAGCTTAGGGACAGAGACAAACACTGAAGCTTTCTTT. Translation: CASSLGTETNTEAFF.

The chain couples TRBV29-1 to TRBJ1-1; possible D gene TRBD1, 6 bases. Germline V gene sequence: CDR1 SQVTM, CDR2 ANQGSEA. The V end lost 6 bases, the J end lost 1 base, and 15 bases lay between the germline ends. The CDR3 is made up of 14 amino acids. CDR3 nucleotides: TGCAGCGTCCGAAGGGGGACGGGGAACACTGAAGCTTTCTTT. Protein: CSVRRGTGNTEAFF.

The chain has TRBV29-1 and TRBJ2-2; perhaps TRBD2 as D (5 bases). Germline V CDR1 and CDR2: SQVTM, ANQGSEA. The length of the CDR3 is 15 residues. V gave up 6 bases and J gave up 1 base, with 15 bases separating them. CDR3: CSVARGSGNTGELFF. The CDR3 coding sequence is TGCAGCGTGGCCCGAGGGAGTGGGAACACCGGGGAGCTGTTTTTT.

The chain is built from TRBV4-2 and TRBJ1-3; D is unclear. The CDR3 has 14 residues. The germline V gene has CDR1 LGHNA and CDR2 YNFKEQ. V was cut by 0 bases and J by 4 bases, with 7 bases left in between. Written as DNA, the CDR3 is TGTGCCAGCAGCCAAGAGTCTAGGGGAAACACCATATATTTT. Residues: CASSQESRGNTIYF.

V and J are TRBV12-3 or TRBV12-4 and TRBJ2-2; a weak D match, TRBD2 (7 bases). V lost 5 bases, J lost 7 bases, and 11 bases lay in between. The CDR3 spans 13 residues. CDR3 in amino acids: CASSRGGDGELFF. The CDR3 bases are TGTGCCAGCAGTAGAGGGGGGGACGGGGAGCTGTTTTTT.

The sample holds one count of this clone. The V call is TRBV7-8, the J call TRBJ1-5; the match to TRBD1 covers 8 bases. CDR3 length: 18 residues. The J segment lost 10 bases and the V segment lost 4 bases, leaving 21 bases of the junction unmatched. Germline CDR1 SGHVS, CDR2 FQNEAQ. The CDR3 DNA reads TGTGCCAGCAGCTCCTTAGACAGGGGTGGATTGCCGGGTCAACCCCAGCATTTT. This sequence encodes CASSSLDRGGLPGQPQHF.

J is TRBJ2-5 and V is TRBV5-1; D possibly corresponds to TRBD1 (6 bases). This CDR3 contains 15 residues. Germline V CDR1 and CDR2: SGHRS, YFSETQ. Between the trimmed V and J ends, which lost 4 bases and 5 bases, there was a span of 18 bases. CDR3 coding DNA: TGCGCCAGCAGCGGTACAGGGAGCATTGGGGAGACCCAGTACTTC. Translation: CASSGTGSIGETQYF.

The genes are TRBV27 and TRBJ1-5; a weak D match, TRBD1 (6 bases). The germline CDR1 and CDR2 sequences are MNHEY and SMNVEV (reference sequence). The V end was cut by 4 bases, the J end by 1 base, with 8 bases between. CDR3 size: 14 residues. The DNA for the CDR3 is TGTGCCAGCAGTTATACAGGGAGCAATCAGCCCCAGCATTTT. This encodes CASSYTGSNQPQHF.

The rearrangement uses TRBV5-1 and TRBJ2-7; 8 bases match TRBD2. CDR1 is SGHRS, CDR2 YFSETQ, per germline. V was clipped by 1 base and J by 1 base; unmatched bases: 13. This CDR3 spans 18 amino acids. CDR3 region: CASSLKRGLRVWSYEQYF. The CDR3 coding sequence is TGCGCCAGCAGCTTGAAGCGGGGGCTAAGGGTATGGTCCTACGAGCAGTACTTC.

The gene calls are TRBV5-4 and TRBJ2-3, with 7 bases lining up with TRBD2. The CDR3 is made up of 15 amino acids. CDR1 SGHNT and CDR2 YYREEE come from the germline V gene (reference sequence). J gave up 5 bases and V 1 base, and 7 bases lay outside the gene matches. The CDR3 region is CASSLNAGEGDTQYF. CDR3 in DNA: TGTGCCAGCAGCTTGAACGCGGGAGAGGGAGATACGCAGTATTTT.

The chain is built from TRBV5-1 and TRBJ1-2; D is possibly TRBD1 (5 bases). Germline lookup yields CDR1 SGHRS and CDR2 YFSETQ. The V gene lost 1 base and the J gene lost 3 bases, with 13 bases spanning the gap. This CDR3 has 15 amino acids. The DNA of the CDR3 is TGCGCCAGCAGCTTGTTGGGGCAGGGTGACTATGGCTACACCTTC. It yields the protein CASSLLGQGDYGYTF.